This entry features one T cell receptor (beta chain) sequence. This clone came up a few times. It lacks a known antigen. The input lacks base qualities; no much larger clone sits a single base away. Spanning cysteine to phenylalanine, the CDR3 consists of 16 amino acids. The retained sequence is limited to the CDR3, 48 bases, with the frame set at the first base. CDR1 and CDR2, per the germline V gene, are SNHLY and FYNNEI. V is shortened by 1 base, J by 0 bases, and the region joining them spans 12 bases. This sample is drawn from a study of shared clonotypes between healthy human individuals (dated by TCRdb to 2018 to 2021). As for the study more broadly: A couple of women and three men aged 18 to 49 years were included in the cohort. For each donor, three plates each were used for CD4 naive and CD4 memory, two plates were used for CD8 naive, and one plate was used for CD8 memory. Blood TCR repertoires of a handful of healthy adults were deeply sequenced to estimate repertoire size and the extent of clonotype sharing between individuals. To increase sequencing depth and limit assay-specific biases, TCR repertoire library preparation and sequencing were carried out by different laboratories using diverse techniques. Leukapheresis yielded between about 0.94 and 8.9 billion PBMCs per donor. Broader findings and caveats from the paper: Across four donors, about 5.2% of naive CD4, 3.5% of naive CD8, roughly 2.2% of memory CD4, and under 0.45% of memory CD8 clonotypes were shared. Pairwise subsampling led to the expectation that sequencing depth would affect the degree of clonotype sharing among donors. Clonotypes shared by all four sorted-subset donors showed higher generation probabilities than non-shared clonotypes. Naive subsets generally had larger estimated clonotype richness than memory subsets. Because the study included only a small number of donors, the genetic and exposure-history diversity represented was limited. Only blood was sampled, and tissue TCR repertoires likely differ from those in blood. Incomplete sequencing was indicated by rarefaction of sorted-subset datasets, despite the large sequencing depth.

Using the deep immunoSEQ assay, multiplex PCR amplified TCR CDR3 regions from genomic DNA. Extracted genomic DNA from each cell subset was distributed evenly across all wells of several immunoSEQ 96-well plates, and each plate was treated as a replicate. For sorted subsets, each replicate PCR was loaded with roughly 0.2 ug genomic DNA, equivalent to approximately 27,000 T cell genomes. Purified libraries were quantified with a Qubit 3.0 fluorometer, sized on a Bioanalyzer 2100, and re-quantified with the KAPA Library Quantification kit. Each immunoSEQ 96-well plate was sequenced on its own single-read 150-cycle Illumina NextSeq 550 flow cell. Processing in the source paper ran as follows. Because the immunoSEQ output held only junctional sequences and lacked quality scores, the filtering could not match the filtering applied to full-length reads. To assign V/J genes and CDR3, sequences were annotated against IMGT germline references using PyIR, a Python wrapper for IgBLAST v1.9. Reads were filtered out if the reads had weak V/J assignments (E-value above 1e-6), no CDR3, stop codons, out-of-frame junctions, or ambiguous translated residues. A V3J clonotype was defined by an identical inferred V gene, J gene, and CDR3 amino acid sequence. The percentage overlap between two repertoires was calculated by dividing the number of shared unique clonotypes by the size of the smaller repertoire. Three approaches were used to assess repertoire richness: RTK rarefaction, the Chao1 estimator, and Recon v2.1 estimates of unobserved clonotypes. Generation probabilities for all TCRbeta clonotypes obtained by the gDNA method from a few donors were computed using OLGA. Drawn from immuneACCESS, this table holds only the in-frame rearrangements with V and J called that TCRdb kept. Clones are partly lost; checked studies trace under half to an unresolved V gene and leave the rest unexplained. V and J calls and clone size are as listed in that table; D and trimming were resolved from the DNA. In this sample the table shows about 2.2 million clones, 93% of which occur a single time. The ten most abundant clones make up 1.5% to 2% of the sample.

CD8 naive samples consisted of CD45RO-negative cells that were positively selected for CCR7, yielding a CD45RA+CCR7+ population without TemRA cells. The donors were healthy, HIV-negative adults with no recently reported acute infections or vaccinations. Every donor was a Caucasian adult residing in Nashville, Tennessee, USA. Blood was obtained by leukapheresis, after which PBMCs were separated by Ficoll-Histopaque density gradient centrifugation and cryopreserved in liquid nitrogen vapor phase. Purity and quantity of every magnetically sorted T cell population were checked by analytical flow cytometry. Genomic DNA was isolated from each sorted fraction and quantified by UV absorbance on a Nanodrop 2000c.

The receptor comes from a man in his late teens or twenties in good health. Some clones in this sample may be carry-over from other donors' samples. The chain uses TRBV2 and TRBJ1-1; the D gene lacks a confident call. Sequencing was performed on naive CD8+ T cells from PBMCs. Reading the label with the study, this specimen's cell subset or site is: CD45RA+CCR7+. Here is the DNA: TGTGCCAGCAGTGAAGTGCGCGGCAGTTTGAACACTGAAGCTTTCTTT. Its translation reads: CASSEVRGSLNTEAFF.